The subject of this entry is one T cell receptor (beta chain). Its antigen remains unknown. Looked up from germline, CDR1 is SGHRS and CDR2 is YFSETQ. Unmatched junction bases numbered 3, after V lost 5 bases and J lost 4 bases. This CDR3 spans 14 amino acids. The sample belongs to a study of regulatory T cells in long-lasting Graves disease. Study-wide results and limits: Analyses excluded thyroid tissue, covering peripheral blood alone.

This sample's time point: newly diagnosed GD, antithyroid drugs for less than 3 months. With RNA extracted from PBMCs as input, the TCR library was made. To make TCR beta libraries, researchers used iRepertoire HTBI primers and Arm-PCR of CDR3 regions. Each CDR3 protein is one row after TCRdb ran MiXCR on the multiplex PCR reads. In the table there are about 620,000 distinct CDR3 sequences, around 17% of which are singletons. This sample also belongs to another study, concerning T cells in Graves' hyperthyroidism and ophthalmopathy.

This chain uses TRBV5-1 with TRBJ2-5; 12 bases match TRBD2. This material consisted of peripheral blood mononuclear cells (PBMCs), taken at new diagnosis, from a patient treated with antithyroid drugs. This TCR was sampled from a woman aged 25-40 years with Graves disease. In nucleotides, the CDR3 is TGCGCCAGCAGGACTAGCGGGAGCTCAGAGACCCAGTACTTC. As protein: CASRTSGSSETQYF.